The 23 T cell receptor beta chains given below trace back to one sample, sequenced in a study of blood T cell repertoires in COVID-19. The assay was immunoSEQ multiplex PCR, and TCRdb's table has in-frame clones only and misses some. Of 130,000 or so clones listed, about 84% are singletons. What was sequenced was peripheral blood. These receptors all come from a woman aged 55-70 years with acute or convalescent COVID-19.

Here the CDR3 reads CASSLTGNTEAFF. The DNA for the CDR3 is TGTGCCAGCAGTTTGACGGGGAACACTGAAGCTTTCTTT. V is TRBV27 and J is TRBJ1-1; D not certain. Germline-derived CDR1 and CDR2 are MNHEY and SMNVEV (reference sequence). V gave up 3 bases and J gave up 1 base, with 6 bases separating them. The CDR3 is 13 amino acids.

The chain uses TRBV28 and TRBJ1-3, with D hard to call. The germline V gene encodes CDR1 MDHEN and CDR2 SYDVKM. This CDR3 region has 16 residues. Trimming pared 5 bases from V and 0 bases from J, leaving 14 bases between. CDR3: CASSTLKWSSGNTIYF. The CDR3 DNA reads as TGTGCCAGCAGTACCCTCAAGTGGAGCTCTGGAAACACCATATATTTT.

CDR3 in amino acids: CASSPRGNRGNTIYF. The CDR3 DNA reads TGTGCCAGCAGCCCCAGGGGAAATCGTGGAAACACCATATATTTT. This chain connects TRBV3-1 (or the pseudogene TRBV3-2) to TRBJ1-3, with D maybe TRBD1 (6 bases). CDR1 is LGHDT and CDR2 is YNNKEL in the germline V gene (reference sequence). The CDR3 is made up of 15 amino acids. Trimming shortened V by 4 bases and J by 3 bases, and 13 bases separated the two germline ends.

This clone was observed a handful of times. The chain combines TRBV29-1 with TRBJ1-4; tentatively, D is TRBD1 (6 bases). CDR1 SQVTM and CDR2 ANQGSEA come from the germline V gene. The germline V and J ends were trimmed by 4 bases and 8 bases, with 14 bases remaining between them. The CDR3 has 13 amino acids. The DNA for the CDR3 is TGCAGCGTTGGGGGACACCCTGGGGAAAAACTGTTTTTT. It codes for CSVGGHPGEKLFF.

This clone came up once. This chain connects TRBV7-2 to TRBJ2-3; D gene ambiguous. The V gene lost 6 bases and the J gene lost 1 base, with 11 bases spanning the gap. CDR1 and CDR2 (germline): SGHTA, FQGNSA. CDR3 size: 14 residues. The CDR3 region is CASRVAQGTDTQYF. DNA of the CDR3: TGTGCCAGCAGAGTGGCGCAGGGCACAGATACGCAGTATTTT.

A single count supports this clone. The CDR3 is CAIMAGGGNEQFF. As DNA, the CDR3 is TGTGCCATCATGGCGGGGGGAGGGAATGAGCAGTTCTTC. The chain uses TRBV10-3 and TRBJ2-1; 8 bases line up with TRBD2. CDR1 is ENHRY, CDR2 SYGVKD, per germline. The CDR3 sequence is 13 residues long. V lost 7 bases, J lost 7 bases, and 6 bases stayed unmatched.

In regard to this clone: The sample has other DNA sequences that encode this CDR3 too. The chain joins TRBV11-2 to TRBJ1-1; D call uncertain. CDR1 is SGHAT, CDR2 FQNNGV, per germline. The CDR3 totals 15 residues. Trimming took 0 bases from V and 2 from J, leaving 10 bases between them. The CDR3 loop is CASSLDPGPNTEAFF. In DNA form, the CDR3 reads TGTGCCAGCAGCTTAGACCCCGGTCCTAACACTGAAGCTTTCTTT.

V usage is TRBV2 and J usage is TRBJ2-5; no reliable D call. This CDR3 comprises 11 residues. Per germline, CDR1 SNHLY and CDR2 FYNNEI. The V gene lost 4 bases and the J gene lost 14 bases, with 14 bases spanning the gap. CDR3 protein: CASSVLGPRYF. DNA of the CDR3: TGTGCCAGCAGTGTACTTGGGCCCAGATACTTC.

This clone was picked up a small number of times. The rearrangement uses TRBV12-5 and TRBJ1-1; 11 bases are a match to TRBD1. From germline, CDR1 is LGHNT and CDR2 FRNRAP. J lost 3 bases, V lost 6 bases, and 6 bases had no gene match. The CDR3 is made up of 15 amino acids. CDR3 residues: CASGPGQGADTEAFF. In nucleotides, the CDR3 is TGTGCTAGTGGACCCGGACAGGGGGCGGACACTGAAGCTTTCTTT.

This chain uses TRBV2 with TRBJ1-4; the D gene is possibly TRBD1 (5 bases). Germline V gene data show CDR1 as SNHLY and CDR2 as FYNNEI. CDR3 length: 18 residues. V lost 6 bases and J 0 bases, leaving 20 bases between the germline ends. CDR3 protein: CASRTWGRAQATNEKLFF. CDR3 sequence (DNA): TGTGCCAGCAGAACATGGGGGAGGGCCCAAGCAACTAATGAAAAACTGTTTTTT. The entire variable domain, with the rest obtained from reference TRBV2 and TRBJ1-4, is as follows: EPEVTQTPSHQVTQMGQEVILRCVPISNHLYFYWYRQILGQKVEFLVSFYNNEISEKSEIFDDQFSVERPDGSNFTLKIRSTKLEDSAMYFCASRTWGRAQATNEKLFFGSGTQLSVL.

The chain links TRBV18 to TRBJ2-3; 10 bases match TRBD1. The germline CDR1 and CDR2 sequences are KGHSH and LQKENI. The V and J ends lost 3 bases and 0 bases, in that order; junction bases with no gene match: 3. This CDR3 is 16 amino acids long. This chain's CDR3 is CASSPVGQGSTDTQYF. Here the CDR3 DNA reads TGTGCCAGCTCACCCGTGGGACAGGGGAGCACAGATACGCAGTATTTT.

The chain has TRBV3-1 (or the pseudogene TRBV3-2) and TRBJ2-3; 7 positions match TRBD2. This CDR3 spans 14 amino acids. The trim removed 2 bases at V and 5 bases at J, leaving 4 bases unmatched. Germline CDR1 LGHDT, CDR2 YNNKEL (reference sequence). The CDR3 coding sequence is TGTGCCAGCAGCCAAAGCGGGGCAAAAGATACGCAGTATTTT. As protein: CASSQSGAKDTQYF.

The chain couples TRBV2 to TRBJ1-1, with D possibly TRBD1 on 5 matching bases. This CDR3 has 13 residues. Germline V gene lookup returns CDR1 SNHLY and CDR2 FYNNEI. Trimming took 4 bases from V and 0 from J, leaving 6 bases between them. CDR3 in DNA: TGTGCCAGCAGTGGACAGATGAACACTGAAGCTTTCTTT. Encoded protein: CASSGQMNTEAFF.

The chain is built from TRBV5-5 and TRBJ1-1, with 7 positions matching TRBD1. The CDR3 loop spans 15 amino acids. Losses at the gene ends were 1 base for V and 5 bases for J; bases not matched to a gene: 8. The germline CDR1 and CDR2 sequences are SGHKS and YYEKEE (reference sequence). CDR3 in amino acids: CASSLLQGVRTEAFF. Written as DNA, the CDR3 is TGTGCCAGCAGCTTGCTTCAGGGGGTGAGGACTGAAGCTTTCTTT.

This clone was found a few times. The genes are TRBV10-3 and TRBJ1-2, with TRBD1 matching 7 bases. Germline V lookup: CDR1 ENHRY, CDR2 SYGVKD. The CDR3 contains 16 residues. With V trimmed by 2 bases and J by 4 bases, 10 bases remained unmatched. CDR3 nucleotide sequence: TGTGCCATCAGTGAGGGGGTGGTGACAGGGCCCTATGGCTACACCTTC. It specifies CAISEGVVTGPYGYTF.

This clone was seen once. Other nucleotide sequences from this sample produce the same CDR3. The chain is built from TRBV5-1 and TRBJ1-2; D ambiguous. In germline, CDR1 is SGHRS, CDR2 YFSETQ. The CDR3 is made up of 13 amino acids. The germline V and J ends were trimmed by 0 bases and 3 bases, with 6 bases remaining between them. CDR3 nucleotide sequence: TGCGCCAGCAGCTTGGACGGTGACTATGGCTACACCTTC. As protein: CASSLDGDYGYTF.

This clone has a single count. The chain is built from TRBV18 and TRBJ2-7; 7 bases are a match to TRBD1. The length of the CDR3 is 13 residues. Germline CDR1 and CDR2: KGHSH and LQKENI. V was clipped by 4 bases and J by 3 bases; unmatched bases: 3. CDR3 loop: CASSQGQYYEQYF. The DNA of the CDR3 is TGTGCCAGCTCACAGGGACAGTACTACGAGCAGTACTTC.

This chain uses TRBV3-1 (or the pseudogene TRBV3-2) with TRBJ2-2, with D hard to call. V was pared by 2 bases and J by 4 bases, with 11 bases between. The germline gives CDR1 LGHDT, CDR2 YNNKEL (reference sequence). CDR3 size: 15 residues. CDR3 sequence reads: CASSQRLRVTGELFF. DNA for the CDR3: TGTGCCAGCAGCCAAAGGTTACGGGTCACCGGGGAGCTGTTTTTT.

The chain joins TRBV5-1 to TRBJ2-3, with 13 bases lining up with TRBD2. The germline V gene has CDR1 SGHRS and CDR2 YFSETQ. V lost 2 bases, J lost 5 bases, and 8 bases stayed unmatched. CDR3 length equals 17 residues. The CDR3 DNA follows: TGCGCCAGCAGCTTTGGAACTAGCGGGGGGGCCAGAGATACGCAGTATTTT. This encodes CASSFGTSGGARDTQYF.

The chain couples TRBV24-1 to TRBJ2-2; D is uncertain. CDR3 size: 15 residues. Between the trimmed V and J ends, which lost 2 bases and 0 bases, there was a span of 6 bases. Germline CDR1 and CDR2: KGHDR and SFDVKD. CDR3 coding DNA: TGTGCCACCAGTGATTCACAGCCGAACACCGGGGAGCTGTTTTTT. Translated, it gives CATSDSQPNTGELFF.

The chain recombines TRBV30 with TRBJ1-6; no firm D call. The CDR3 has 15 amino acids. Germline CDR1 and CDR2: GTSNPN and SVGIG (reference sequence). V lost 4 bases and J 0 bases, leaving 10 bases between the germline ends. CDR3 loop: CAWTPGGSYNSPLHF. The CDR3 coding sequence is TGTGCCTGGACCCCCGGCGGCTCCTATAATTCACCCCTCCACTTT.

The genes are TRBV5-1 and TRBJ1-2; 7 bases agree with TRBD1. With V trimmed by 3 bases and J by 5 bases, 10 bases remained unmatched. In germline, CDR1 is SGHRS, CDR2 YFSETQ. This CDR3 has 15 residues. In nucleotides, the CDR3 is TGCGCCAGCAGCTCCCCGGGACAGTATGATTATGGCTACACCTTC. As protein: CASSSPGQYDYGYTF.

This clone was seen just once. V and J are TRBV6-6 and TRBJ1-4; TRBD1 aligns across 7 bases. The junction had 4 bases not matched to a gene; V was cut back by 6 bases and J by 3 bases. The V gene's germline CDR1 is MNHNY and CDR2 SVGAGI (reference sequence). The length of the CDR3 is 14 residues. The CDR3 DNA is TGTGCCAGCAGCCACAGGGGAGCTAATGAAAAACTGTTTTTT. Protein sequence: CASSHRGANEKLFF.